These T cell receptor beta chains were read from a single sample in a study of blood T cells in healthy people across ages. MiXCR, applied by TCRdb to the 5' RACE reads, yields one record per CDR3 protein. Of 800,000 to 900,000 distinct CDR3 sequences in the sample, around two thirds were seen once. Sequenced sample: blood. All receptors come from a young man in good health. Each CDR3 is given with its conserved first and last residue. Each record gives: D gene, V gene, J gene, clone size, CDR3 protein, CDR3 DNA. The D gene is left open where the match is weak. Clone size is shown for a subset of rows, as once, few, many or a class of expanded clone.

-,TRBV12-3/TRBV12-4,TRBJ2-7,-,CASSWARGRDEQYF,TGTGCCAGCAGTTGGGCTAGGGGGAGGGACGAGCAGTACTTC
-,TRBV29-1,TRBJ1-2,few,CSVERTIRYGYTF,TGCAGCGTTGAAAGGACGATTCGCTATGGCTACACCTTC
-,TRBV6-4,TRBJ2-4,-,CASSEGLVVSMIAKNIQYF,TGTGCCAGCAGTGAGGGGTTAGTCGTTAGTATGATAGCCAAAAACATTCAGTACTTC
-,TRBV12-3/TRBV12-4,TRBJ2-3,-,CASSPLGMGDTQYF,TGTGCCAGCAGCCCACTAGGAATGGGAGATACGCAGTATTTT
-,TRBV6-6,TRBJ2-1,few,CASSQLANEQFF,TGTGCCAGCAGCCAGCTAGCGAATGAGCAGTTCTTC
TRBD2,TRBV12-3/TRBV12-4,TRBJ2-1,few,CASSLVLAGNGEQFF,TGTGCCAGCAGTTTAGTGCTAGCGGGGAACGGTGAGCAGTTCTTC
-,TRBV15,TRBJ2-4,-,CATSLRDGKNIQYF,TGTGCCACCAGCCTCCGGGACGGAAAAAACATTCAGTACTTC
-,TRBV7-2,TRBJ2-7,once,CASNPESGWGSEQYF,TGTGCCAGCAACCCTGAGAGTGGATGGGGATCCGAGCAGTACTTC
TRBD2,TRBV6-5,TRBJ2-3,few,CASSYGASGGVYTQYF,TGTGCCAGCAGTTACGGGGCTAGCGGGGGGGTTTATACGCAGTATTTT
TRBD1,TRBV25-1,TRBJ1-6,-,CASSEKRQGNSPLHF,TGTGCCAGCAGTGAAAAGAGACAGGGTAATTCACCCCTCCACTTT
-,TRBV3-1,TRBJ2-1,once,CASSKMGVGRDNEQFF,TGTGCCAGCAGCAAGATGGGAGTGGGGAGAGACAATGAGCAGTTCTTC
TRBD1,TRBV4-3,TRBJ2-7,few,CASSQGQGLSYEQYF,TGCGCCAGCAGCCAGGGACAGGGGCTATCCTACGAGCAGTACTTC
-,TRBV20-1,TRBJ2-7,-,CSARWRDSYEQYF,TGCAGTGCTAGATGGCGGGACAGCTACGAGCAGTACTTC
-,TRBV20-1,TRBJ1-1,few,CSARGDLLSEAFF,TGCAGTGCTAGAGGCGATTTGCTATCTGAAGCTTTCTTT
TRBD1,TRBV4-2,TRBJ2-7,-,CASSLTGTVLTYEQYF,TGTGCCAGCAGCCTAACCGGGACAGTATTAACCTACGAGCAGTACTTC
-,TRBV15,TRBJ2-7,once,CATSTWDRSYEQYF,TGTGCCACCAGCACCTGGGACCGATCCTACGAGCAGTACTTC
TRBD1,TRBV16,TRBJ2-1,-,CASSQISRTGGTEQFF,TGTGCCAGCAGCCAAATTTCCAGGACAGGGGGGACTGAGCAGTTCTTC
TRBD1,TRBV29-1,TRBJ2-7,many,CSVVGQGAYEQYF,TGCAGCGTTGTGGGACAGGGGGCGTACGAGCAGTACTTC
-,TRBV20-1,TRBJ2-3,-,CSAREGLYTDTQYF,TGCAGTGCTCGGGAAGGCCTCTACACAGATACGCAGTATTTT
-,TRBV28,TRBJ2-7,-,CASSGATSHEQYF,TGTGCCAGCAGTGGGGCCACCTCCCACGAGCAGTACTTC
-,TRBV7-9,TRBJ2-1,-,CASSFLVGQPNEQFF,TGTGCCAGCAGCTTTCTCGTTGGGCAGCCCAATGAGCAGTTCTTC
-,TRBV5-1,TRBJ1-6,-,CASSWEGNSPLHF,TGCGCCAGCAGCTGGGAGGGGAATTCACCCCTCCACTTT
-,TRBV28,TRBJ2-2,-,CASSPSPGFTGELFF,TGTGCCAGCAGTCCCTCGCCGGGTTTCACCGGGGAGCTGTTTTTT
TRBD1,TRBV7-3,TRBJ2-1,-,CASSDQTGGNNEQFF,TGTGCCAGCAGCGACCAGACAGGGGGTAACAATGAGCAGTTCTTC
TRBD1,TRBV12-3/TRBV12-4,TRBJ1-5,few,CASRIQGDQPQHF,TGTGCCAGCAGGATACAGGGGGATCAGCCCCAGCATTTT
-,TRBV4-1,TRBJ2-4,-,CASSREDNPREQYF,TGCGCCAGCAGCCGGGAGGACAACCCTAGGGAGCAGTACTTC
TRBD2,TRBV29-1,TRBJ2-1,few,CSVLGGGQDEQFF,TGCAGCGTTCTAGGCGGGGGGCAGGATGAGCAGTTCTTC
TRBD2,TRBV7-2,TRBJ2-2,-,CASSIGGAAGELFF,TGTGCCAGCAGTATCGGGGGGGCCGCCGGGGAGCTGTTTTTT
TRBD2,TRBV28,TRBJ2-3,few,CASSSKRGLPDTQYF,TGTGCCAGCAGTTCGAAGCGGGGACTCCCAGATACGCAGTATTTT
-,TRBV20-1,TRBJ2-7,-,CSARDLGSYEQYF,TGCAGTGCTAGAGATTTGGGTTCTTACGAGCAGTACTTC
-,TRBV12-3/TRBV12-4,TRBJ1-5,-,CASSFNRDSNQPQHF,TGTGCCAGCAGTTTTAACAGAGATAGCAATCAGCCCCAGCATTTT
TRBD1,TRBV5-1,TRBJ1-1,-,CASSIYRGPARNTEAFF,TGCGCCAGCAGCATTTACAGGGGGCCCGCCAGGAACACTGAAGCTTTCTTT
-,TRBV6-2/TRBV6-3,TRBJ2-7,-,CASSVLETTVWSAEQYF,TGTGCCAGCAGCGTCCTCGAGACGACCGTATGGAGCGCCGAGCAGTACTTC
-,TRBV20-1,TRBJ1-2,once,CSARDGRFYGYTF,TGCAGTGCTAGAGATGGACGCTTCTATGGCTACACCTTC
TRBD2,TRBV20-1,TRBJ2-3,-,CSARGGAGGPPLRDTQYF,TGCAGTGCTCGGGGAGGAGCGGGGGGGCCTCCCCTTCGAGATACGCAGTATTTT
-,TRBV6-5,TRBJ2-7,-,CASSYRSTSYEQYF,TGTGCCAGCAGTTACCGGTCCACCTCCTACGAGCAGTACTTC
TRBD1,TRBV4-3,TRBJ1-4,-,CANSHGTGTEKLFF,TGCGCCAACAGCCACGGGACAGGGACTGAAAAACTGTTTTTT
TRBD1,TRBV15,TRBJ2-7,-,CATRQGLSPIYEQYF,TGTGCCACCAGACAGGGGCTGTCCCCTATCTACGAGCAGTACTTC
TRBD1,TRBV11-1,TRBJ2-7,-,CASSPGTGPGYEQYF,TGTGCCAGCAGCCCCGGGACAGGCCCCGGCTACGAGCAGTACTTC
-,TRBV12-3/TRBV12-4,TRBJ2-3,-,CASSLGASGVGNTQYF,TGTGCCAGCAGTTTAGGGGCTAGTGGCGTTGGTAATACGCAGTATTTT
-,TRBV24-1,TRBJ2-3,-,CATSDDERTDTQYF,TGTGCCACCAGTGATGATGAGCGCACAGATACGCAGTATTTT
-,TRBV7-9,TRBJ1-2,-,CASSLSGGEDGYTF,TGTGCCAGCAGCTTGTCCGGGGGCGAGGATGGCTACACCTTC
TRBD1,TRBV29-1,TRBJ2-6,-,CSVQGVSGANVLTF,TGCAGCGTACAGGGGGTCTCTGGGGCCAACGTCCTGACTTTC
-,TRBV4-3,TRBJ1-6,once,CASSQDIQSSYNSPLHF,TGCGCCAGCAGCCAAGATATACAGAGCTCCTATAATTCACCCCTCCACTTT
-,TRBV2,TRBJ2-5,-,CASRRDSQSSQYF,TGTGCCAGCAGACGGGACTCGCAATCCTCACAGTACTTC
TRBD2,TRBV6-1,TRBJ2-1,once,CASSLGLAGGFNEQFF,TGTGCCAGCAGTTTGGGACTAGCGGGGGGGTTTAATGAGCAGTTCTTC
-,TRBV7-2,TRBJ1-5,-,CASSLAGFGGNQPQHF,TGTGCCAGCAGCTTAGCTGGGTTCGGTGGTAATCAGCCCCAGCATTTT
-,TRBV12-3/TRBV12-4,TRBJ1-2,once,CASSRYGLFDYTF,TGTGCCAGCAGCCGTTACGGTCTATTTGACTACACCTTC
TRBD1,TRBV20-1,TRBJ2-7,-,CSARKDRAEQYF,TGCAGTGCTAGGAAGGACAGGGCCGAGCAGTACTTC
-,TRBV3-1,TRBJ2-7,many,CASSQGFYEQYF,TGTGCCAGCAGTCAGGGTTTCTACGAGCAGTACTTC
-,TRBV6-5,TRBJ2-1,-,CASRRGRNYNEQFF,TGTGCCAGCAGAAGGGGACGGAACTACAATGAGCAGTTCTTC
TRBD1,TRBV4-3,TRBJ2-1,many,CASSQATGEPYNEQFF,TGCGCCAGCAGCCAAGCTACAGGGGAACCCTACAATGAGCAGTTCTTC
-,TRBV29-1,TRBJ2-6,few,CSAPTGSSGANVLTF,TGCAGCGCCCCGACAGGATCCTCTGGGGCCAACGTCCTGACTTTC
-,TRBV10-3,TRBJ1-6,few,CAISKRVDSPLHF,TGTGCCATCAGTAAGAGGGTCGATTCACCCCTCCACTTT
-,TRBV9,TRBJ1-4,many,CASSVGSTNEKLFF,TGTGCCAGCAGCGTAGGTTCGACTAATGAAAAACTGTTTTTT
-,TRBV29-1,TRBJ2-1,-,CSAAGTWQFF,TGCAGCGCCGCCGGGACCTGGCAGTTCTTC
TRBD2,TRBV5-1,TRBJ2-1,-,CASSLTAGPDNEQFF,TGCGCCAGCAGCTTGACAGCGGGGCCTGACAATGAGCAGTTCTTC
-,TRBV20-1,TRBJ2-5,once,CSARGSGGQSETQYF,TGCAGTGCTAGAGGATCAGGTGGGCAGAGTGAGACCCAGTACTTC
TRBD2,TRBV6-5,TRBJ2-1,few,CASSSSGGGGNEQFF,TGTGCCAGCAGTTCTAGCGGGGGAGGTGGGAATGAGCAGTTCTTC
-,TRBV6-6,TRBJ2-7,-,CASSTTLVYSSYEQYF,TGTGCCAGCAGTACTACGCTCGTGTACAGTTCCTACGAGCAGTACTTC